These 20 T cell receptor beta chains were sequenced from one sample in a study of cytomegalovirus exposure and HLA in healthy donors. Produced via immunoSEQ multiplex PCR; TCRdb's table is partial and in-frame only. The repertoire has about 64,000 clones, approximately 90% of them found once; the top ten carry 1.7%. Sequencing used PBMCs. These receptors were taken from a woman between 18 and 29 years old in good health and CMV-seronegative.

The chain links TRBV6-1 to TRBJ1-1; maybe TRBD1 (6 bases). Germline CDR1 is MNHNS and CDR2 is SASEGT. This CDR3 comprises 18 residues. V was clipped by 0 bases and J by 0 bases, with 17 bases between them. DNA of the CDR3: TGTGCCAGCAGTGAAGCCTACGGGACATTCTATTTGAACACTGAAGCTTTCTTT. Translated, it gives CASSEAYGTFYLNTEAFF.

The V gene is TRBV19, the J gene TRBJ1-5; D gene uncertain. The CDR3 is 13 residues long. V lost 10 bases, J lost 0 bases, and 10 bases lay in between. Germline CDR1 is LNHDA and CDR2 is SQIVND (reference sequence). The CDR3 sequence is CATKTGSNQPQHF. DNA of the CDR3: TGTGCCACCAAAACGGGTAGCAATCAGCCCCAGCATTTT. Complete variable domain (other parts from reference TRBV19 and TRBJ1-5): DGGITQSPKYLFRKEGQNVTLSCEQNLNHDAMYWYRQDPGQGLRLIYYSQIVNDFQKGDIAEGYSVSREKKESFPLTVTSAQKNPTAFYLCATKTGSNQPQHFGDGTRLSIL.

The V call is TRBV11-2, the J call TRBJ2-1; D unresolved. Germline-derived CDR1 and CDR2 are SGHAT and FQNNGV. The CDR3 has 12 residues. Trimming stripped 1 base from V and 6 bases from J, with 4 bases between. The CDR3 DNA sequence: TGTGCCAGCAGCTTAGCCGGCAATGAGCAGTTCTTC. As protein: CASSLAGNEQFF.

J is TRBJ2-3 and V is TRBV7-3; D possibly corresponds to TRBD2 (5 bases). The V and J ends lost 1 base and 0 bases respectively, with 8 bases between them. CDR3 length equals 15 residues. Germline V gives CDR1 SGHTA, CDR2 FQGTGA. CDR3 DNA: TGTGCCAGCAGCTTAAGAAGCGGAAGCACAGATACGCAGTATTTT. Its protein product is CASSLRSGSTDTQYF.

The V and J genes are TRBV4-2 and TRBJ2-5; 12 bases line up with TRBD1. The V segment lost 0 bases and the J segment 7 bases; nucleotides outside the gene matches: 12. This CDR3 comprises 18 residues. Germline values: CDR1 LGHNA, CDR2 YNFKEQ. CDR3 loop: CASSQDPEGTGGLGTQYF. The CDR3 bases are TGTGCCAGCAGCCAAGATCCAGAAGGGACAGGGGGCTTAGGGACCCAGTACTTC.

The V and J genes are TRBV5-1 and TRBJ1-4; TRBD1 is a possible D gene (5 bases). CDR1 is SGHRS and CDR2 is YFSETQ in the germline V gene. The CDR3 loop spans 14 amino acids. Between the trimmed V and J ends, which lost 0 bases and 8 bases, there was a span of 11 bases. The CDR3 DNA follows: TGCGCCAGCAGCTTGGCCAGGGTAGGCGAAAAACTGTTTTTT. Translating gives CASSLARVGEKLFF.

CDR3 residues: CASSTGEGGQETQYF. The CDR3 DNA follows: TGTGCCAGCAGTACAGGGGAAGGGGGCCAAGAGACCCAGTACTTC. V usage is TRBV6-4 and J usage is TRBJ2-5; 7 nucleotides line up with TRBD1. Germline CDR1 MRHNA, CDR2 SNTAGT. The CDR3 sequence is 15 residues long. Trimming cost V 5 bases and J 1 base; bases outside gene matches: 7.

This chain links TRBV7-2 with TRBJ1-1, with 7 nucleotides matching TRBD1. There are 14 residues in the CDR3. J gave up 5 bases and V 4 bases, and 7 bases lay outside the gene matches. Germline V lookup: CDR1 SGHTA, CDR2 FQGNSA. The CDR3 loop reads CASSSLNRGTEAFF. The CDR3 DNA is TGTGCCAGCAGCTCCCTCAACAGGGGAACTGAAGCTTTCTTT. The whole variable domain, filled in from reference TRBV7-2 and TRBJ1-1, reads GAGVSQSPSNKVTEKGKDVELRCDPISGHTALYWYRQSLGQGLEFLIYFQGNSAPDKSGLPSDRFSAERTGGSVSTLTIQRTQQEDSAVYLCASSSLNRGTEAFFGQGTRLTVV.

V is TRBV27 and J is TRBJ2-1; D is ambiguous. CDR3 length equals 12 residues. V gave up 4 bases and J gave up 8 bases, with 9 bases separating them. Germline CDR1 MNHEY, CDR2 SMNVEV (reference sequence). The CDR3 spells CASSSSVHEQFF. The CDR3 DNA is TGTGCCAGCAGTTCCTCTGTTCATGAGCAGTTCTTC.

The rearrangement joins TRBV4-2 to TRBJ2-1; 11 bases are a match to TRBD2. The V and J ends lost 3 bases and 7 bases, in that order; junction bases with no gene match: 8. The CDR3 runs to 16 residues. Per germline, CDR1 LGHNA and CDR2 YNFKEQ. CDR3 nucleotides: TGTGCCAGCAGCCAGAGGGGGAGACTAGCGGGGAATGAGCAGTTCTTC. This sequence encodes CASSQRGRLAGNEQFF.

The CDR3 sequence is CSVEARALRGYTF. CDR3 coding DNA: TGCAGCGTTGAAGCTCGCGCCCTGAGAGGCTACACCTTC. This sequence joins TRBV29-1 and TRBJ1-2; D is unclear. V shed 1 base and J shed 8 bases, with 14 bases lying between them. The CDR3 has 13 amino acids. Germline V CDR1 and CDR2: SQVTM, ANQGSEA.

The chain joins TRBV4-3 to TRBJ1-1, with 8 nucleotides matching TRBD1. The CDR3 contains 16 residues. Trimming at V came to 1 base and at J to 4 bases, leaving 8 bases not matched to a gene. Germline V gives CDR1 LGHNA, CDR2 YSLEER. The CDR3 sequence: CASSQGTGRWGTEAFF. In nucleotides, the CDR3 is TGCGCCAGCAGCCAAGGGACAGGGCGGTGGGGCACTGAAGCTTTCTTT.

V usage is TRBV7-9 and J usage is TRBJ2-7, with 10 bases aligning to TRBD2. The CDR3 consists of 15 residues. The J segment lost 7 bases and the V segment lost 6 bases, leaving 12 bases of the junction unmatched. CDR1 is SEHNR, CDR2 FQNEAQ, per germline (reference sequence). The CDR3 sequence: CASSVPRSGRVEQYF. Written as DNA, the CDR3 is TGTGCCAGCAGTGTCCCTCGCAGCGGGAGGGTAGAGCAGTACTTC.

The chain recombines TRBV28 with TRBJ1-3; D perhaps matches TRBD1 (5 bases). The CDR3 extends over 14 amino acids. Between the trimmed V and J ends, which lost 3 bases and 2 bases, there was a span of 8 bases. Germline V gives CDR1 MDHEN, CDR2 SYDVKM. The CDR3 coding sequence is TGTGCCAGCAGTTTCGGAGGGGCTGGAAACACCATATATTTT. Protein: CASSFGGAGNTIYF.

The chain carries TRBV2 and TRBJ1-5; D ambiguous. The CDR3 runs 14 residues. From germline, CDR1 is SNHLY and CDR2 FYNNEI. V was shortened by 6 bases and J by 0 bases, with 9 bases between the two germline ends. The CDR3 protein is CASSELNSNQPQHF. The CDR3 nucleotides read TGTGCCAGCAGCGAACTAAATAGCAATCAGCCCCAGCATTTT.

The chain carries TRBV6-5 and TRBJ1-2; no reliable D call. This CDR3 contains 13 residues. Per the germline V gene, CDR1 is MNHEY and CDR2 is SVGAGI. Trimming shortened V by 4 bases and J by 10 bases, and 16 bases separated the two germline ends. The CDR3 spells CASSFWQASSYTF. CDR3 nucleotides: TGTGCCAGCAGTTTCTGGCAGGCCTCTTCCTACACCTTC.

This clone has a single count. The gene calls are TRBV6-6 and TRBJ1-2; D is possibly TRBD1 (5 bases). Germline-derived CDR1 and CDR2 are MNHNY and SVGAGI (reference sequence). Trimming took off 8 bases at V and 2 bases at J, with 15 bases between the two ends. This CDR3 has 14 amino acids. CDR3 DNA: TGTGCCAGCTCCCGGGGGAGGGAGAACTATGGCTACACCTTC. Its translation: CASSRGRENYGYTF.

The rearrangement uses TRBV7-3 and TRBJ2-2, with D unclear. V lost 6 bases, J lost 2 bases, and 7 bases lay in between. The germline gives CDR1 SGHTA, CDR2 FQGTGA. The CDR3 is 13 amino acids. The CDR3 region is CASRSPNTGELFF. In DNA form, the CDR3 reads TGTGCCAGCAGGTCTCCCAACACCGGGGAGCTGTTTTTT.

The V and J genes are TRBV7-2 and TRBJ2-7; 9 nucleotides line up with TRBD1. J was trimmed by 0 bases and V by 3 bases; bases with no gene match: 6. This CDR3 is 16 amino acids long. Germline values: CDR1 SGHTA, CDR2 FQGNSA. CDR3: CASSLAGTGSSYEQYF. The CDR3 coding sequence is TGTGCCAGCAGCTTGGCCGGGACAGGGAGCTCCTACGAGCAGTACTTC.

The CDR3 loop is CASSVEGSEKLFF. CDR3 coding DNA: TGTGCCAGCAGCGTAGAGGGGTCTGAAAAACTGTTTTTT. The V gene is TRBV9, the J gene TRBJ1-4, with D tentatively TRBD1 (5 bases). From germline, CDR1 is SGDLS and CDR2 YYNGEE. V was shortened by 0 bases and J by 7 bases, with 7 bases between the two germline ends. The CDR3 has 13 residues.